The rows below give T cell receptor beta chains drawn from one sample of a study of tumor-infiltrating lymphocytes in primary liver carcinoma. MiXCR, run by TCRdb on the multiplex PCR reads, gives a single entry per CDR3 protein. The sample yields over 250,000 distinct CDR3 sequences, about three fifths seen once. Sample: peripheral blood. These receptors were obtained from a woman aged 30 to 39 with primary liver carcinoma and hepatitis B virus infection. CDR3s include the opening cysteine and the closing phenylalanine or tryptophan. A D gene is named only where the DNA matches it firmly. Clone size is given for some rows only: seen once, a few or many times, or a class if the clone is expanded.

clone size,D gene,V gene,J gene,CDR3 DNA,CDR3 protein
-,-,TRBV11-2,TRBJ2-1,TGTGCCAGCAGCTTAATGCTAGGGGAGAGGAATGAGCAGTTCTTT,CASSLMLGERNEQFF
many,-,TRBV6-2/TRBV6-3,TRBJ2-5,TGTGCCAGCAGCTTTGCGGGAAAAGAGACCCAGTACTTC,CASSFAGKETQYF
-,TRBD2,TRBV4-3,TRBJ2-6,TGCGCCAGCAGCCGAAGAGTGGGACTAGAGGGAGCGTCTGGGGCCAACGTCCTGACTTTC,CASSRRVGLEGASGANVLTF
few,TRBD1,TRBV7-9,TRBJ2-1,TGTGCCAGCAGCTCCGCTCGGGACAGGGCCAATGAGCAGTTCTTC,CASSSARDRANEQFF
-,-,TRBV7-9,TRBJ1-2,TGTGCCAGCAGTCCCCGGACCTTCTATGGCTACGCCTTC,CASSPRTFYGYAF
few,TRBD1,TRBV6-1,TRBJ2-1,TGTGCCAGCAGCCCCGCCGGGACAGGAGACAATGAGCAGTTCTTC,CASSPAGTGDNEQFF
-,TRBD2,TRBV5-5,TRBJ2-7,TGTGCCAGCAGCCACGGGACTAGGGGCTCCTACGAGCAGTACTTC,CASSHGTRGSYEQYF
-,TRBD2,TRBV29-1,TRBJ2-3,TGCAGCCTACCCGGACTAGGTGGGATGGCAGATATGCAGTATTTT,CSLPGLGGMADMQYF
-,-,TRBV7-8,TRBJ1-4,TGTGCCAGCAGCCTAACTCCGCGGGGTAATGAAAAACTGTTTTTT,CASSLTPRGNEKLFF
-,-,TRBV30,TRBJ1-2,TGTGCCTGGAAAATTCGGGGGACCGACCAGAGGAATGGCTACACCTTC,CAWKIRGTDQRNGYTF
-,-,TRBV12-3/TRBV12-4,TRBJ2-7,TGTGTCAGCAGTTTGAGAAGCCTCGGCGAGCAGTACTTC,CVSSLRSLGEQYF
-,-,TRBV11-2,TRBJ2-1,TGTGCCAGCAGCTTAGGGGACCTTTCAAGGGGCCATATACAAGAGACCCAGTTCTTC,CASSLGDLSRGHIQETQFF
-,-,TRBV29-1,TRBJ2-6,TGCAGCGTGGTACAGGGGGGGCTTGGGGCCAACATCCTGACTTTC,CSVVQGGLGANILTF
-,-,TRBV6-6,TRBJ1-2,TGTGCCAGCAGTTACTCACCGCGCACCCTATCTAACTACACCTTC,CASSYSPRTLSNYTF
-,-,TRBV28,TRBJ2-1,TGTGCCAGCAGCTTACAGGCGGCCTACAATGAGCAGTTCTTC,CASSLQAAYNEQFF
many,TRBD1,TRBV11-2,TRBJ1-2,TGTGCCAGCAGCGACCCGGGACAGGACTACACCTTC,CASSDPGQDYTF
-,-,TRBV21-1,TRBJ2-3,TGTGCCAGCAGCAAAGGTAGACCTAACACAGATACGCAGTATTTT,CASSKGRPNTDTQYF
-,-,TRBV11-2,TRBJ2-5,TGTGCCAGCAGCTTAGATACTATAGGGGGGCATACCCAGTACTTC,CASSLDTIGGHTQYF
-,-,TRBV28,TRBJ1-4,TGTGCCAGCCAACAGGGCTCTAATGAAAAACTGTTTTTT,CASQQGSNEKLFF
-,TRBD1,TRBV5-1,TRBJ1-1,TGCGCCAGCAGCTTATACGGACAGGGGCGCACTGAAGCTTTCTTT,CASSLYGQGRTEAFF